The next 16 T cell receptor beta chains were all read from a single sample in a study of T cell responses to AZD1222 COVID-19 vaccine. The assay was immunoSEQ multiplex PCR, and TCRdb's table has in-frame clones only and misses some. The sample lists under 200,000 clones, approximately 94% seen once, with 3.6% in the top ten. This specimen was peripheral blood, taken 28 days after the second dose of the MenACWY control vaccine. These receptors were collected from an adult who received the MenACWY meningococcal vaccine as a control.

V is TRBV2 and J is TRBJ2-1; possibly TRBD2 for D (6 bases). The V end lost 0 bases, the J end lost 6 bases, and 12 bases lay between the germline ends. Looked up from germline, CDR1 is SNHLY and CDR2 is FYNNEI. The CDR3 extends over 15 amino acids. CDR3: CASSEARGLINEQFF. Written as DNA, the CDR3 is TGTGCCAGCAGTGAAGCGCGGGGACTGATCAATGAGCAGTTCTTC.

The genes are TRBV7-9 and TRBJ2-3; 12 bases align to TRBD2. V gave up 4 bases and J gave up 4 bases; unmatched junction bases: 6. CDR3 length equals 16 residues. Germline CDR1 is SEHNR and CDR2 is FQNEAQ (reference sequence). CDR3 sequence reads: CASSSWTSGMSDTQYF. As DNA, the CDR3 is TGTGCCAGCAGCTCCTGGACTAGCGGGATGTCAGATACGCAGTATTTT.

The J gene is TRBJ2-1, the V gene TRBV27; 15 bases match TRBD2. With 0 bases clipped from V and 10 bases from J, the junction kept 4 bases outside the gene matches. CDR1 and CDR2 from the germline V gene are MNHEY and SMNVEV (reference sequence). The CDR3 extends over 16 amino acids. CDR3 coding DNA: TGTGCCAGCAGTTTATCGGGACTAGCGGGAGGTTACGAGCAGTTCTTC. It encodes CASSLSGLAGGYEQFF.

This clone showed up just once. The rearrangement links TRBV19 to TRBJ1-1, with a tentative D call TRBD1 (6 bases). CDR3 length equals 14 residues. The ends were cut back, 6 bases at V and 3 bases at J, with 14 bases in the middle. The V gene's germline CDR1 is LNHDA and CDR2 SQIVND (reference sequence). DNA for the CDR3: TGTGCCAGTAGCCCCTGGAAGGGGGACACTGAAGCTTTCTTT. Translated: CASSPWKGDTEAFF.

The rearrangement joins TRBV2 to TRBJ2-7, with a possible D match to TRBD2 (6 bases). CDR1 is SNHLY, CDR2 FYNNEI, per germline. This CDR3 comprises 14 residues. Trimming stripped 7 bases from V and 3 bases from J, with 16 bases between. CDR3 sequence: CASIALATSYEQYF. The DNA for the CDR3 is TGTGCCAGCATAGCCCTAGCGACAAGCTACGAGCAGTACTTC. Using reference TRBV2 and TRBJ2-7 for the parts outside the CDR3, the full variable domain is EPEVTQTPSHQVTQMGQEVILRCVPISNHLYFYWYRQILGQKVEFLVSFYNNEISEKSEIFDDQFSVERPDGSNFTLKIRSTKLEDSAMYFCASIALATSYEQYFGPGTRLTVT.

The chain recombines TRBV28 with TRBJ1-1, with D uncertain. The CDR3 contains 14 residues. Deletions cut 6 bases from V and 1 base from J, with 12 bases between. In germline, CDR1 is MDHEN, CDR2 SYDVKM. CDR3 nucleotides: TGTGCCAGCAGAACCCTGCGGTCGAACACTGAAGCTTTCTTT. It translates to CASRTLRSNTEAFF.

V gene TRBV15 combines with J gene TRBJ1-6; no firm D call. From germline, CDR1 is LNHNV and CDR2 YYDKDF (reference sequence). The V and J ends lost 0 bases and 7 bases respectively, with 7 bases between them. This CDR3 is built from 14 residues. CDR3 nucleotides: TGTGCCACCAGCAGAGAAGGCCGGAATTCACCCCTCCACTTT. Protein: CATSREGRNSPLHF.

The V call is TRBV27, the J call TRBJ2-5, with unresolved D. V lost 3 bases, J lost 2 bases, and 13 bases lay in between. The CDR3 extends over 15 amino acids. Germline V CDR1 and CDR2: MNHEY, SMNVEV (reference sequence). CDR3 region: CASSFGGAIQETQYF. The CDR3 region has the DNA TGTGCCAGCAGTTTCGGCGGTGCAATTCAAGAGACCCAGTACTTC.

Only one count was recorded for this clone. This chain uses TRBV20-1 with TRBJ2-1; 7 positions agree with TRBD2. The CDR3 length is 10 residues. The germline CDR1 and CDR2 sequences are DFQATT and SNEGSKA (reference sequence). The trim removed 2 bases at V and 14 bases at J, leaving 3 bases unmatched. CDR3: CSARHGREFF. In nucleotides, the CDR3 is TGCAGTGCTAGACATGGGAGGGAGTTCTTC.

This clone showed up just once. This chain uses TRBV30 with TRBJ1-1, with D possibly TRBD1 on 5 matching bases. Germline values: CDR1 GTSNPN, CDR2 SVGIG (reference sequence). The CDR3 length is 12 residues. V was shortened by 8 bases and J by 2 bases, with 12 bases between the two germline ends. CDR3 sequence reads: CAASTANTEAFF. The CDR3 nucleotides are TGTGCCGCTTCGACAGCCAACACTGAAGCTTTCTTT.

The chain links TRBV30 to TRBJ1-2; a weak D match, TRBD1 (6 bases). The CDR3 runs to 18 residues. Deletions cut 7 bases from V and 7 bases from J, with 34 bases between. Looked up from germline, CDR1 is GTSNPN and CDR2 is SVGIG (reference sequence). The CDR3 DNA is TGTGCCTCGTCTGGAGGCGGTTTAGTCGGGGGGCGATCGAGTGGCTACACCTTC. The encoded protein is CASSGGGLVGGRSSGYTF.

V is TRBV7-9 and J is TRBJ2-1; D ambiguous. The CDR3 spans 14 residues. In germline, CDR1 is SEHNR, CDR2 FQNEAQ (reference sequence). Trimming removed 6 bases from V and 0 bases from J, with 9 bases in between. CDR3 sequence reads: CASSRSASYNEQFF. In DNA, the CDR3 is TGTGCCAGCAGTCGGTCTGCCTCCTACAATGAGCAGTTCTTC. The variable domain in full, with the rest retrieved from reference TRBV7-9 and TRBJ2-1, is DTGVSQNPRHKITKRGQNVTFRCDPISEHNRLYWYRQTLGQGPEFLTYFQNEAQLEKSRLLSDRFSAERPKGSFSTLEIQRTEQGDSAMYLCASSRSASYNEQFFGPGTRLTVL.

This chain connects TRBV5-6 to TRBJ1-2; D may be TRBD1 (6 bases). Germline V lookup: CDR1 SGHDT, CDR2 YYEEEE. This CDR3 has 14 residues. The V and J ends lost 4 bases and 4 bases respectively, with 14 bases between them. CDR3 nucleotide sequence: TGTGCCAGCAGCCCCGAGGGGGTGTTCTATGGCTACACCTTC. As protein: CASSPEGVFYGYTF.

The V and J genes are TRBV6-5 and TRBJ2-5; D is perhaps TRBD1 or TRBD2 (5 bases each). Germline loops: CDR1 MNHEY, CDR2 SVGAGI. This CDR3 spans 12 amino acids. V was shortened by 8 bases and J by 5 bases, with 12 bases between the two germline ends. CDR3 region: CASHGTGETQYF. In DNA, the CDR3 is TGTGCCAGCCACGGGACGGGGGAGACCCAGTACTTC.

The rearrangement uses TRBV4-2 and TRBJ2-7, with D perhaps being TRBD1 or TRBD2 (6 bases each). The CDR3 sequence is 14 residues long. The V end was cut by 5 bases, the J end by 6 bases, with 17 bases between. CDR1 and CDR2 from the germline V gene are LGHNA and YNFKEQ. CDR3 residues: CASSAGSGATEQYF. The CDR3 DNA is TGTGCCAGCAGCGCAGGGTCGGGGGCGACCGAGCAGTACTTC.

This chain uses TRBV13 with TRBJ2-1; 7 bases are a match to TRBD1. The germline CDR1 and CDR2 sequences are PRHDT and FYEKMQ (reference sequence). This CDR3 comprises 14 residues. With V trimmed by 5 bases and J by 6 bases, 7 bases remained unmatched. As DNA, the CDR3 is TGTGCCAGCAGCAGACAGGGCTCTGGCAATGAGCAGTTCTTC. Its protein product is CASSRQGSGNEQFF. Full variable domain (remainder filled in from reference TRBV13 and TRBJ2-1): AAGVIQSPRHLIKEKRETATLKCYPIPRHDTVYWYQQGPGQDPQFLISFYEKMQSDKGSIPDRFSAQQFSDYHSELNMSSLELGDSALYFCASSRQGSGNEQFFGPGTRLTVL.